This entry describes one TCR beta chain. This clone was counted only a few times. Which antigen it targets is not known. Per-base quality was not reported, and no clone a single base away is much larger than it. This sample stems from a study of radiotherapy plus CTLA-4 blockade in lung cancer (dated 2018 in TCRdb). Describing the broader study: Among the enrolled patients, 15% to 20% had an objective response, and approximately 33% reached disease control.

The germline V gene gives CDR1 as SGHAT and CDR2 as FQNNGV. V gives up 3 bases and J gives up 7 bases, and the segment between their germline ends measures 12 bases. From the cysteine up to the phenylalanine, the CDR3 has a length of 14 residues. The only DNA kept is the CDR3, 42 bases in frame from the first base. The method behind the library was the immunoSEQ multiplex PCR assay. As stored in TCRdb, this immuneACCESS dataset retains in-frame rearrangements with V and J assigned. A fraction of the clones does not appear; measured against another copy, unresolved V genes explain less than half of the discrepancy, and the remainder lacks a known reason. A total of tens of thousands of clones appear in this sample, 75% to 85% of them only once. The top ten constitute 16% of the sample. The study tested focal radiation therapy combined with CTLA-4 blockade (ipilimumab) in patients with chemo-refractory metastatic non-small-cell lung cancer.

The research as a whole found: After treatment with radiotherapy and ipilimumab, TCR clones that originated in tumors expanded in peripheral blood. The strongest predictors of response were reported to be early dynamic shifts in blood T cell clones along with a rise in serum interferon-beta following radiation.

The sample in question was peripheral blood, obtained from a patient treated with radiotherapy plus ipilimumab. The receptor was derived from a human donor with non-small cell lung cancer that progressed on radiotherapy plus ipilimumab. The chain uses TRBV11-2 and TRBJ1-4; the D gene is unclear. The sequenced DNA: TGTGCCAGCAGCTTGACACAAGCGTTTGAAAAACTGTTTTTT. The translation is CASSLTQAFEKLFF.